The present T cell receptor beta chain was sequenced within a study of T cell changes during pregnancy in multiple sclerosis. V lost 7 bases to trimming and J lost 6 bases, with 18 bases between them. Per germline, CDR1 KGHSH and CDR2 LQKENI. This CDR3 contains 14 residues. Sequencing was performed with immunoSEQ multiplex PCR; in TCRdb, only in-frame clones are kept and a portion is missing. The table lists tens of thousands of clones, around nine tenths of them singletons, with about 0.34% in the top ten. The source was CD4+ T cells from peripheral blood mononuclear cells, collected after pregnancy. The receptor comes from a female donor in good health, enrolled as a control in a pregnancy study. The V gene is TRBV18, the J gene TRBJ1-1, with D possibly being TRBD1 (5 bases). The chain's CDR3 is CASCLQVSSAEAFF. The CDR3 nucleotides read TGTGCCAGCTGTCTACAGGTGTCGTCCGCTGAAGCTTTCTTT.